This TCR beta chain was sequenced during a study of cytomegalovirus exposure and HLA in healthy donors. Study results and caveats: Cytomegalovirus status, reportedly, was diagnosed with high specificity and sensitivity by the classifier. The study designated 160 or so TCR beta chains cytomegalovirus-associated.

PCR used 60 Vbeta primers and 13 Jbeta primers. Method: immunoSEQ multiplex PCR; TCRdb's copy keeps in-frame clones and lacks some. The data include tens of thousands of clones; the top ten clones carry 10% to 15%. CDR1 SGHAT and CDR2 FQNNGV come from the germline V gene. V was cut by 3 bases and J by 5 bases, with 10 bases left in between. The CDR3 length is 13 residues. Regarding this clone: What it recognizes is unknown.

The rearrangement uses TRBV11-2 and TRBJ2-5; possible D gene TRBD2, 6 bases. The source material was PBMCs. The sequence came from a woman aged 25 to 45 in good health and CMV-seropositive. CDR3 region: CASSFGRGETQYF. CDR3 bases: TGTGCCAGCAGCTTCGGACGGGGGGAGACCCAGTACTTC.